This TCR beta chain was recovered during a study of cytomegalovirus exposure and HLA in healthy donors. Study outcomes and limitations: Cytomegalovirus-associated status was assigned to some 180 TCR beta chains. According to reports, the classifier identified cytomegalovirus status with high specificity and sensitivity. Specific recognition of CMV antigens was confirmed in vitro for a few chains (all CMV-associated).

This clone was counted between two and nine times. Its specificity is unknown. Some clones are missing from TCRdb's copy, which holds only in-frame ones; the method was immunoSEQ multiplex PCR. The sample has roughly 310,000 clones, 88% seen once. The V and J ends lost 0 bases and 4 bases, in that order; junction bases with no gene match: 5. This CDR3 is 17 amino acids long. Germline CDR1 and CDR2: SGHDT and YYEEEE. Separate from the approximately 700-subject first cohort was the approximately 120-subject validation cohort, to which the donors belonged. The receptor comes from a man aged 25-45 years in good health and CMV-seronegative. The genes are TRBV5-6 and TRBJ1-6; 9 bases map to TRBD1. Sequenced: PBMCs. This chain's CDR3 is CASSLGVGQGYNSPLHF. CDR3 DNA sequence: TGTGCCAGCAGCTTGGGGGTCGGACAGGGGTATAATTCACCCCTCCACTTT. Looking up the rest from reference TRBV5-6 and TRBJ1-6 gives the full variable domain: DAGVTQSPTHLIKTRGQQVTLRCSPKSGHDTVSWYQQALGQGPQFIFQYYEEEERQRGNFPDRFSGHQFPNYSSELNVNALLLGDSALYLCASSLGVGQGYNSPLHFGNGTRLTVT.